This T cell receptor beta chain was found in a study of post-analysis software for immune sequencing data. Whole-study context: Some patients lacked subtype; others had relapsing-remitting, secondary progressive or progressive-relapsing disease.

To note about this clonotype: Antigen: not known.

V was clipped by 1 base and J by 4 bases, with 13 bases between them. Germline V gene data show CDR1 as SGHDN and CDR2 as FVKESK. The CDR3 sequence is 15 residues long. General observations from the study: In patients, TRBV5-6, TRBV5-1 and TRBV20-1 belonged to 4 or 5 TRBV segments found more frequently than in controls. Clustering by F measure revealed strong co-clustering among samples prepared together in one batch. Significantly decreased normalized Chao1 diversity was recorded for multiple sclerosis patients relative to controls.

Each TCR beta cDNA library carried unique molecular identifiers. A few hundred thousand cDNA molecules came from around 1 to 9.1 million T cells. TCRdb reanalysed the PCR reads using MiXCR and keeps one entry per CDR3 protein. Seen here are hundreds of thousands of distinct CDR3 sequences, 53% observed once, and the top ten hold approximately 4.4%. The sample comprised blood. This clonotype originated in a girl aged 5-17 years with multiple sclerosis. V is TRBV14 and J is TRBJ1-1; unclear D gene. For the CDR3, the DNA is TGTGCCAGCAGCCAAGGCGAATTTAGGTCCACTGAAGCTTTCTTT. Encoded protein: CASSQGEFRSTEAFF.